Below, 7 T cell receptor beta chains from the same sample are listed, as sequenced in a study of blood T cell dynamics during melanoma immunotherapy (dated by TCRdb to the early 2020s). Sample time point, as interpreted from the label and publication: week 3, after first cycle of checkpoint inhibitor. The library was built by means of the immunoSEQ multiplex PCR assay. As stored in TCRdb, this immuneACCESS dataset retains in-frame rearrangements with V and J assigned. A fraction of the clones does not appear; measured against another copy, unresolved V genes explain less than half of the discrepancy, and the remainder lacks a known reason. For this sample the table gives approximately 28,000 clones, of which approximately 88% were detected only once. The ten biggest clones cover around 10% of the sample. This sample comprised blood, obtained from a patient treated with checkpoint blockade. Every receptor here comes from a human donor with melanoma.

The chain joins TRBV5-6 to TRBJ2-7; 8 bases are shared with TRBD1. Germline V gene data show CDR1 as SGHDT and CDR2 as YYEEEE. Trimming at V came to 2 bases and at J to 4 bases, leaving 8 bases not matched to a gene. The CDR3 loop spans 15 amino acids. CDR3 nucleotides: TGTGCCAGCAGCTTTACCGGGACAGGAGTTTACGAGCAGTACTTC. Translated: CASSFTGTGVYEQYF. Full variable domain (outside the CDR3, taken from reference TRBV5-6 and TRBJ2-7): DAGVTQSPTHLIKTRGQQVTLRCSPKSGHDTVSWYQQALGQGPQFIFQYYEEEERQRGNFPDRFSGHQFPNYSSELNVNALLLGDSALYLCASSFTGTGVYEQYFGPGTRLTVT.

The chain joins TRBV5-6 to TRBJ2-7; the D is unclear. With 1 base removed from V and 3 bases from J, the gap between germline ends came to 2 bases. CDR3 length equals 11 residues. Germline V gene data show CDR1 as SGHDT and CDR2 as YYEEEE. The CDR3 DNA follows: TGTGCCAGCAGCTTGAACTACGAGCAGTACTTC. Its protein product is CASSLNYEQYF.

The chain links TRBV6-5 to TRBJ2-3, with TRBD1 matching over 8 bases. The ends lost 6 bases at V and 5 bases at J; junction bases unmatched: 10. The CDR3 length is 15 residues. The germline V gene has CDR1 MNHEY and CDR2 SVGAGI. In DNA form, the CDR3 reads TGTGCCAGCAGATTCCCAGGGGGCGCGGGAGATACGCAGTATTTT. This translates into CASRFPGGAGDTQYF.

This clone appeared a few times. This rearrangement joins TRBV2 to TRBJ2-1; 9 bases are a match to TRBD2. In germline, CDR1 is SNHLY, CDR2 FYNNEI. The junction had 4 bases not matched to a gene; V was cut back by 4 bases and J by 6 bases. The length of the CDR3 is 14 residues. CDR3 nucleotide sequence: TGTGCCAGCAGTGGGCTAGCGGGACGCAATGAGCAGTTCTTC. Translated: CASSGLAGRNEQFF.

The chain combines TRBV7-9 with TRBJ1-2, with TRBD1 as a possible D gene (5 bases). Trimming removed 3 bases at V and 2 bases at J, with 16 bases between. This CDR3 contains 16 residues. In germline, CDR1 is SEHNR, CDR2 FQNEAQ (reference sequence). The CDR3 DNA sequence: TGTGCCAGCAGCTTCAGGGAGCCTACAGTAAACTATGGCTACACCTTC. Protein sequence: CASSFREPTVNYGYTF.

This sequence joins TRBV27 and TRBJ1-1; 7 nucleotides match TRBD1. The germline gives CDR1 MNHEY, CDR2 SMNVEV (reference sequence). CDR3 size: 17 residues. V was clipped by 5 bases and J by 6 bases; unmatched bases: 18. The CDR3, as DNA: TGTGCCAGCAGTCTAGACGCCCCAGGGGGTGTTCGGGCTGAAGCTTTCTTT. It codes for CASSLDAPGGVRAEAFF.

CDR3 in amino acids: CASRTTGGTGELFF. For the CDR3, the DNA is TGTGCCAGCAGGACTACAGGGGGCACAGGGGAGCTGTTTTTT. This rearrangement joins TRBV28 to TRBJ2-2; TRBD1 matches 9 bases. This CDR3 is built from 14 residues. From germline, CDR1 is MDHEN and CDR2 SYDVKM. Losses at the gene ends were 6 bases for V and 8 bases for J; bases not matched to a gene: 7.